The next 5 T cell receptor beta chains were all read from a single sample in a study of blood T cell repertoires in COVID-19. The method was immunoSEQ multiplex PCR; TCRdb's version includes in-frame clones alone and lacks a portion of them. The sample has around 250,000 clones, roughly nine tenths seen once. Source material: peripheral blood. These receptors all stem from a man aged 40-49 years with active or convalescent COVID-19.

This clone has just a few counts. The J gene is TRBJ1-2, the V gene TRBV28, with unresolved D. V was cut by 2 bases and J by 7 bases, with 11 bases left in between. CDR1 is MDHEN and CDR2 is SYDVKM in the germline V gene. The CDR3 loop spans 13 amino acids. This CDR3 reads CASSLTRIAGYTF. The DNA for the CDR3 is TGTGCCAGCAGTTTAACTCGCATAGCTGGCTACACCTTC.

The chain couples TRBV24-1 to TRBJ1-1; unclear D gene. The CDR3 length is 17 residues. Germline-derived CDR1 and CDR2 are KGHDR and SFDVKD. Trimming pared 3 bases from V and 5 bases from J, leaving 21 bases between. In nucleotides, the CDR3 is TGTGCCACCAGTGATGTTGAGGGCAGTCAGCTTTTTACTGAAGCTTTCTTT. This encodes CATSDVEGSQLFTEAFF.

The chain joins TRBV24-1 to TRBJ1-5, with unresolved D. The CDR3 loop spans 14 amino acids. Germline values: CDR1 KGHDR, CDR2 SFDVKD. The ends were cut back, 3 bases at V and 7 bases at J, with 12 bases in the middle. CDR3 sequence: CATSDRTEEQPQHF. The DNA of the CDR3 is TGTGCCACCAGTGATCGTACGGAGGAGCAGCCCCAGCATTTT.

V is TRBV20-1 and J is TRBJ2-5, with 7 bases aligning to TRBD1. The CDR3 extends over 13 amino acids. J lost 1 base, V lost 3 bases, and 2 bases had no gene match. Germline CDR1 reads DFQATT; CDR2 reads SNEGSKA (reference sequence). CDR3 bases: TGCAGTGCTAGTGCAGGGGGCCAAGAGACCCAGTACTTC. It specifies CSASAGGQETQYF.

The chain carries TRBV18 and TRBJ2-1; 7 bases align to TRBD2. CDR3 length: 16 residues. The junction had 11 bases not matched to a gene; V was cut back by 1 base and J by 8 bases. CDR1 KGHSH and CDR2 LQKENI come from the germline V gene. This CDR3 is CASSPRGSGEVYEQFF. The CDR3 DNA reads as TGTGCCAGCTCACCACGGGGCAGCGGGGAGGTCTATGAGCAGTTCTTC.